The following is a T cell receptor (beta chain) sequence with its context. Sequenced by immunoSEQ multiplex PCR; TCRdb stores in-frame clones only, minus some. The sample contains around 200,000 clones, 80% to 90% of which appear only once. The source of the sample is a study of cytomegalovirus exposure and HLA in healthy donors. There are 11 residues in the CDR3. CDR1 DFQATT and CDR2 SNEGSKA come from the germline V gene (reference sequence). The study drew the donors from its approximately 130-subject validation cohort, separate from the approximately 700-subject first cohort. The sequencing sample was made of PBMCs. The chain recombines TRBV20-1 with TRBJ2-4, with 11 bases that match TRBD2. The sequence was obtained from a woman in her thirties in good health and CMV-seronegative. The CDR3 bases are TGCGGGTTAGCGGGGGGGAACATTCAGTACTTC. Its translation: CGLAGGNIQYF.